These T cell receptor beta chains were read from a single sample in a study of cytomegalovirus exposure and HLA in healthy donors. Some clones are missing from TCRdb's copy, which holds only in-frame ones; the method was immunoSEQ multiplex PCR. Of some 160,000 clones listed, 77% are singletons. Sequencing was carried out using PBMCs. Source of these receptors: a woman in her 30s in good health and CMV-seronegative. Both conserved end residues are part of each CDR3. The order of the fields is J gene, D gene, V gene, clone size, CDR3 protein, CDR3 DNA. The D gene is left open where the match is weak. Size is omitted from some rows. Given values are once, few, many or a class for expanded clones.

>TRBJ1-2|TRBD1|TRBV29-1|few
CSVWTGFGYTF
TGCAGCGTTTGGACAGGGTTTGGCTACACCTTC
>TRBJ1-2|-|TRBV30|-
CAWTDLGDYGYTF
TGTGCCTGGACGGACCTAGGGGACTATGGCTACACCTTC
>TRBJ2-4|TRBD1|TRBV6-1|-
CASIPLGQGRDIQYF
TGTGCCAGCATCCCCTTAGGACAGGGCAGAGACATTCAGTACTTC
>TRBJ2-5|TRBD2|TRBV4-3|-
CASSQGIAGDVLDKTQYF
TGCGCCAGCAGCCAAGGGATAGCGGGAGATGTTCTAGACAAGACCCAGTACTTC
>TRBJ1-4|TRBD1|TRBV27|-
CASSQPGQGKEKLFF
TGTGCCAGCAGCCAACCGGGACAGGGTAAAGAAAAACTGTTTTTT
>TRBJ1-5|TRBD1|TRBV6-5|few
CASSRTGYGNQPQHF
TGTGCCAGCAGCCGGACAGGGTATGGCAATCAGCCCCAGCATTTT
>TRBJ2-1|TRBD2|TRBV7-9|-
CASSSLPPASGVYNEQFF
TGTGCCAGCAGCTCCTTACCCCCCGCTAGCGGGGTCTACAATGAGCAGTTCTTC
>TRBJ1-6|-|TRBV6-5|few
CASRRDSWVNSPLHF
TGTGCCAGCAGACGCGACAGCTGGGTTAATTCACCCCTCCACTTT
>TRBJ2-7|-|TRBV19|-
CASSIATGSRTYEQYF
TGTGCCAGTAGTATAGCTACAGGGTCGAGGACCTACGAGCAGTACTTC
>TRBJ2-2|TRBD1|TRBV19|-
CASSMDRGVTGELFF
TGTGCCAGTAGTATGGACAGGGGAGTAACCGGGGAGCTGTTTTTT
>TRBJ1-4|TRBD1|TRBV11-2|-
CASSRGQGYEKLFF
TGTGCCAGCAGCCGGGGACAGGGTTATGAAAAACTGTTTTTT
>TRBJ2-1|TRBD2|TRBV28|-
CASSPMGLAAFHEQFF
TGTGCCAGCAGTCCTATGGGACTAGCGGCATTCCATGAGCAGTTCTTC
>TRBJ1-1|TRBD1|TRBV19|-
CASSIGQVNTEAFF
TGTGCCAGTAGTATCGGACAGGTGAACACTGAAGCTTTCTTT
>TRBJ1-2|-|TRBV30|-
CAWSVGDPNYGYPF
TGTGCCTGGAGTGTTGGAGACCCTAACTATGGCTACCCCTTC
>TRBJ2-3|-|TRBV27|once
CASSSEGVGWTDTQYF
TGTGCCAGCAGTTCGGAGGGAGTGGGGTGGACAGATACGCAGTATTTT
>TRBJ1-2|TRBD1|TRBV6-5|-
CASSYRTGTGYGYTF
TGTGCCAGCAGTTACCGGACAGGGACTGGCTATGGCTACACCTTC
>TRBJ2-5|-|TRBV7-2|-
CASSLWGLQETQYF
TGTGCCAGCAGCTTATGGGGGCTCCAAGAGACCCAGTACTTC
>TRBJ2-5|TRBD2|TRBV5-1|once
CASSVGLAGWETQYF
TGCGCCAGCAGCGTGGGACTAGCGGGTTGGGAGACCCAGTACTTC
>TRBJ1-1|-|TRBV6-5|-
CASIQNTEAFF
TGTGCCAGCATCCAGAACACTGAAGCTTTCTTT
>TRBJ2-3|TRBD2|TRBV6-1|-
CASRGGNTDTQYF
TGTGCCAGCAGGGGGGGGAACACAGATACGCAGTATTTT
>TRBJ1-2|-|TRBV7-2|-
CASSLATVGGAGYTF
TGTGCCAGCAGCTTAGCGACTGTTGGGGGGGCTGGCTACACCTTC
>TRBJ1-2|TRBD1|TRBV2|-
CASSESWDRIYGYTF
TGTGCCAGCAGTGAAAGCTGGGACAGGATCTATGGCTACACCTTC
>TRBJ2-1|TRBD2|TRBV9|few
CASSLMAGGSYNEQFF
TGTGCCAGCAGCCTTATGGCGGGAGGTTCCTACAATGAGCAGTTCTTC
>TRBJ2-1|-|TRBV6-4|-
CASSEGGYEQFF
TGTGCCAGCAGTGAGGGGGGTTATGAGCAGTTCTTC
>TRBJ1-2|TRBD1|TRBV6-6|-
CASSQDRDDGYTF
TGTGCCAGCAGTCAGGACAGGGACGACGGCTACACCTTC
>TRBJ1-1|-|TRBV2|-
CANTGNSNTEAFF
TGTGCCAACACAGGGAATTCCAACACTGAAGCTTTCTTT
>TRBJ2-1|TRBD2|TRBV4-2|-
CASSQDHTTSGGAYNEQFF
TGTGCCAGCAGCCAAGATCATACTACTAGCGGGGGGGCCTACAATGAGCAGTTCTTC
>TRBJ1-6|-|TRBV11-3|once
CASSLFLNSPLHF
TGTGCCAGCAGCTTATTCCTTAATTCACCCCTCCACTTT
>TRBJ1-3|-|TRBV6-5|-
CASRRLQDSGNTIYF
TGTGCCAGCAGGAGGCTACAGGACTCTGGAAACACCATATATTTT
>TRBJ2-1|TRBD2|TRBV27|-
CASSRSEFGLAGSNEQFF
TGTGCTAGCAGTCGATCGGAATTTGGACTAGCGGGTTCCAATGAGCAGTTCTTC
>TRBJ2-7|TRBD1|TRBV7-9|few
CASSSSPGQGLYEQYF
TGTGCCAGCAGCTCCTCACCGGGACAGGGACTCTACGAGCAGTACTTC
>TRBJ2-2|-|TRBV7-3|-
CASSSYSAGELFF
TGTGCCAGCAGCTCGTACAGTGCCGGGGAGCTGTTTTTT
>TRBJ1-5|TRBD1|TRBV10-3|-
CAIRNSGTAQPQHF
TGTGCCATCAGGAACTCCGGGACAGCTCAGCCCCAGCATTTT
>TRBJ1-1|-|TRBV10-3|-
CAISEFEDLAEAFF
TGTGCCATCAGTGAGTTTGAGGATTTAGCTGAAGCTTTCTTT
>TRBJ2-3|-|TRBV19|-
CASSKQGSDTQYF
TGTGCCAGTAGTAAACAGGGCTCAGATACGCAGTATTTT
>TRBJ1-5|-|TRBV7-8|-
CASSLGPGPQHF
TGTGCCAGCAGCTTAGGCCCGGGACCCCAGCATTTT
>TRBJ1-3|TRBD1|TRBV4-1|-
CASSSQPGQGNTIYF
TGCGCCAGCAGCTCCCAGCCGGGACAGGGAAACACCATATATTTT
>TRBJ1-2|-|TRBV6-5|-
CASSIQGNYGYTF
TGTGCCAGCAGTATACAGGGAAACTATGGCTACACCTTC
>TRBJ2-1|-|TRBV7-9|-
CARGQEGNEQFF
TGTGCCAGAGGACAGGAGGGCAATGAGCAGTTCTTC
>TRBJ2-3|TRBD2|TRBV5-5|-
CASSLGNLAGGLADTQYF
TGTGCCAGCAGCTTGGGTAATTTAGCGGGGGGGTTGGCAGATACGCAGTATTTT
>TRBJ2-6|-|TRBV2|-
CASQKTDSGANVLTF
TGTGCCAGCCAAAAGACAGACTCTGGGGCCAACGTCCTGACTTTC
>TRBJ1-6|TRBD1|TRBV29-1|-
CSVAAGQNNSPLHF
TGCAGCGTCGCCGCGGGACAGAATAATTCACCCCTCCACTTT
>TRBJ2-1|TRBD2|TRBV9|-
CASSLGTSGGNEQFF
TGTGCCAGCAGCCTCGGGACTAGCGGGGGAAATGAGCAGTTCTTC
>TRBJ2-7|TRBD1|TRBV5-4|-
CASSLVRRDSEQYF
TGTGCCAGCAGCTTGGTAAGACGGGACAGCGAGCAGTACTTC
>TRBJ2-2|TRBD2|TRBV5-1|-
CASSSTSVNTGELFF
TGCGCCAGCAGCTCGACTAGCGTGAACACCGGGGAGCTGTTTTTT
>TRBJ2-1|TRBD2|TRBV7-2|-
CASSLWSGTHNEQFF
TGTGCCAGCAGCTTATGGAGCGGGACCCACAATGAGCAGTTCTTC
>TRBJ1-6|-|TRBV5-1|-
CASSLYSTSDRDSPLHF
TGCGCCAGCAGCTTGTATTCCACTTCGGACAGAGATTCACCCCTCCACTTT
>TRBJ2-1|TRBD2|TRBV6-6|-
CASSYSSGGDEQFF
TGTGCCAGCAGTTACTCGTCTGGGGGGGATGAGCAGTTCTTC
>TRBJ2-7|TRBD2|TRBV7-2|-
CASSSTGQAGNLYEQYF
TGTGCCAGCAGTTCCACCGGACAAGCGGGAAATCTCTACGAGCAGTACTTC